This T cell receptor (beta chain) was identified during a study of T cell responses to AZD1222 COVID-19 vaccine. Study-wide points: Unmutated regions of variants are reportedly targeted by nearly half of spike-specific TCRs.

CDR3 size: 17 residues. Germline CDR1 reads SGDLS; CDR2 reads YYNGEE. V lost 0 bases to trimming and J lost 0 bases; unmatched junction nucleotides: 4. Libraries were prepared by immunoSEQ multiplex PCR; TCRdb keeps only in-frame clonotypes and omits some of them. The sample lists about 45,000 clones, less than 85% occurring once. About this clone itself: Its cognate antigen is unknown.

The chain employs TRBV9 and TRBJ1-3, with TRBD1 identical over 9 bases. This material consisted of peripheral blood, taken on day 0 of AZD1222 vaccination. The TCR comes from an adult in good health. The CDR3 here is CASSVEGQGSSGNTIYF. DNA of the CDR3: TGTGCCAGCAGCGTAGAGGGACAGGGCTCCTCTGGAAACACCATATATTTT.